The 17 T cell receptor beta chains reported below all come from one sample, sequenced in a study of T cell repertoires in cytomegalovirus infection. TCRdb passed the reads through MiXCR, listing each CDR3 protein once. Of around 530,000 distinct CDR3 sequences listed, around 27% are singletons. The sequencing sample was made of PBMCs. These receptors were taken from a human donor in good health (CMV status not recorded). Some clones in this sample may be carry-over from other donors' samples.

This clonotype was counted a few times. The V call is TRBV6-2 or TRBV6-3, the J call TRBJ2-3, with D unresolved. This CDR3 contains 13 residues. V dropped 5 bases and J dropped 8 bases, with 14 bases sitting between them. From germline, CDR1 is MNHEY and CDR2 SVGEGT. The CDR3 is CASSPHSEFTQYF. As DNA, the CDR3 is TGTGCCAGCAGTCCCCACTCGGAGTTTACGCAGTATTTT.

The chain recombines TRBV9 with TRBJ1-6; the D is unclear. This CDR3 spans 13 amino acids. Trimming pared 0 bases from V and 12 bases from J, leaving 10 bases between. Per germline, CDR1 SGDLS and CDR2 YYNGEE. The chain's CDR3 is CASSVASSGPLHF. CDR3 nucleotide sequence: TGTGCCAGCAGCGTAGCGAGTTCCGGACCCCTCCACTTT.

In this sample, this clonotype turned up a few times. The chain recombines TRBV11-2 with TRBJ2-3; 12 nucleotides line up with TRBD2. The germline CDR1 and CDR2 sequences are SGHAT and FQNNGV. The CDR3 spans 21 residues. The ends lost 1 base at V and 6 bases at J; junction bases unmatched: 20. CDR3 amino acids: CASSLVFTLAGGGGSSDTQYF. The CDR3 bases are TGTGCCAGCAGCTTAGTTTTCACACTAGCGGGAGGCGGGGGTTCGTCGGATACGCAGTATTTT.

This clonotype was counted a few times. The rearrangement joins TRBV6-5 to TRBJ1-1; 11 bases fit TRBD1. Germline V CDR1 and CDR2: MNHEY, SVGAGI. The length of the CDR3 is 14 residues. V gave up 10 bases and J gave up 6 bases; unmatched junction bases: 10. The CDR3 DNA follows: TGTGCCACCACCCGGGACAGGGGGTTCGCTGAAGCTTTCTTT. Translated, it gives CATTRDRGFAEAFF.

This chain connects TRBV4-3 to TRBJ2-2; 7 bases line up with TRBD2. The V gene's germline CDR1 is LGHNA and CDR2 YSLEER. The CDR3 runs to 17 residues. The ends lost 0 bases at V and 0 bases at J; junction bases unmatched: 4. CDR3 region: CASSQDGGSTNTGELFF. CDR3 bases: TGCGCCAGCAGCCAAGACGGCGGGAGTACGAACACCGGGGAGCTGTTTTTT.

This clonotype was detected ten times or more. This chain joins TRBV7-2 and TRBJ2-5, with TRBD1 identical over 7 bases. Germline CDR1 SGHTA, CDR2 FQGNSA. The CDR3 contains 15 residues. Trimming took 2 bases from V and 7 from J; bases not matched to a gene: 10. The CDR3 sequence: CASSLTRTGRGTQYF. DNA for the CDR3: TGTGCCAGCAGCTTAACGCGGACAGGTCGAGGGACCCAGTACTTC.

At least ten counts were recorded for this clonotype. This rearrangement joins TRBV7-8 to TRBJ2-7; D not resolved. Per the germline V gene, CDR1 is SGHVS and CDR2 is FQNEAQ. The CDR3 covers 13 residues. Trimming took off 2 bases at V and 0 bases at J, with 5 bases between the two ends. The DNA for the CDR3 is TGTGCCAGCAGCTTACCTAGCTCCTACGAGCAGTACGTC. Translated, it gives CASSLPSSYEQYV.

The genes are TRBV6-2 or TRBV6-3 and TRBJ2-3; 9 bases agree with TRBD2. This CDR3 comprises 17 residues. Germline values: CDR1 MNHEY, CDR2 SVGEGT. With 0 bases clipped from V and 5 bases from J, the junction kept 9 bases outside the gene matches. CDR3 loop: CASSYSYRGRAEDTQYF. CDR3 coding DNA: TGTGCCAGCAGTTACTCGTATCGCGGGAGGGCCGAAGATACGCAGTATTTT.

The J gene is TRBJ2-2, the V gene TRBV20-1; 7 bases fit TRBD1. Trimming cost V 6 bases and J 1 base; bases outside gene matches: 2. The CDR3 totals 13 residues. Germline V CDR1 and CDR2: DFQATT, SNEGSKA (reference sequence). The CDR3 protein is CSARDRNTGELFF. The CDR3 DNA sequence: TGCAGTGCACGGGACAGGAACACCGGGGAGCTGTTTTTT.

This clonotype was counted a few times. The chain combines TRBV6-1 with TRBJ2-7; TRBD1 matches at 7 bases. The CDR3 has 15 residues. The V gene end was trimmed by 2 bases and the J gene end by 0 bases; junction bases not matched to a gene: 4. Germline CDR1 and CDR2: MNHNS and SASEGT. The CDR3 loop reads CASSEHGQDSYEQYF. The CDR3 DNA follows: TGTGCCAGCAGTGAACACGGACAGGACTCCTACGAGCAGTACTTC.

This clonotype was observed a few times. Compared with germline, one end of the junction differs, possibly owing to a read error. This chain connects TRBV10-3 to TRBJ2-7, with 9 bases aligning to TRBD1. Germline V gene sequence: CDR1 ENHRY, CDR2 SYGVKD. The CDR3 has 13 residues. The CDR3: CAISGSLGQGYSF. CDR3 in DNA: TGTGCCATCAGTGGCTCCTTGGGACAGGGTTATTCCTTC.

This chain joins TRBV4-3 and TRBJ2-1; 16 nucleotides match TRBD2. The CDR3 has 20 amino acids. The trim removed 1 base at V and 8 bases at J, leaving 14 bases unmatched. Germline values: CDR1 LGHNA, CDR2 YSLEER. The CDR3 bases are TGCGCCAGCAGCCAAGTGAATGCGGGACTAGCGGGAGGGCCTCGGGATGAGCAGTTCTTC. Protein sequence: CASSQVNAGLAGGPRDEQFF.

The chain links TRBV20-1 to TRBJ2-3; D could derive from TRBD1 or TRBD2 (6 bases each). Germline-derived CDR1 and CDR2 are DFQATT and SNEGSKA (reference sequence). V was pared by 5 bases and J by 2 bases, with 14 bases between. The CDR3 contains 14 residues. CDR3 region: CSAYEGGNTDTQYF. The CDR3 DNA is TGCAGTGCTTACGAAGGGGGGAACACAGATACGCAGTATTTT.

This clonotype occurred many times. The rearrangement links TRBV6-2 or TRBV6-3 to TRBJ2-1, with D unresolved. From germline, CDR1 is MNHEY and CDR2 SVGEGT. The CDR3 contains 11 residues. V lost 2 bases, J lost 9 bases, and 5 bases lay in between. The DNA for the CDR3 is TGTGCCAGCAGTTACAAGGGTGAGCAGTTCTTC. Protein: CASSYKGEQFF.

The chain links TRBV7-2 to TRBJ2-5; D tentatively reads TRBD1 or TRBD2 (5 bases each). Germline V gene sequence: CDR1 SGHTA, CDR2 FQGNSA. V was cut by 6 bases and J by 2 bases, with 16 bases left in between. The CDR3 has 15 amino acids. The CDR3, as DNA: TGTGCCAGCAGTCCCGGGGCTAGAAGTCAAGAGACCCAGTACTTC. It encodes CASSPGARSQETQYF.

This clonotype was seen ten or more times. The V call is TRBV7-2, the J call TRBJ2-7, with TRBD2 matching 7 bases. This CDR3 contains 19 residues. V shed 1 base, J shed 0 bases, and the junction held 15 bases outside the gene matches. Germline loops: CDR1 SGHTA, CDR2 FQGNSA. CDR3 protein: CASSLVLVSGRESSYEQYF. The CDR3, as DNA: TGTGCCAGCAGCTTAGTTCTGGTGTCCGGGCGGGAGAGCTCCTACGAGCAGTACTTC.

The CDR3: CASSQDPGGSGNTGELFF. CDR3 coding DNA: TGCGCCAGCAGCCAAGATCCCGGTGGTAGCGGGAACACCGGGGAGCTGTTTTTT. This chain joins TRBV4-3 and TRBJ2-2, with a possible D match to TRBD2 (6 bases). This CDR3 spans 18 amino acids. The germline CDR1 and CDR2 sequences are LGHNA and YSLEER. Trimming removed 0 bases from V and 1 base from J, with 15 bases in between.